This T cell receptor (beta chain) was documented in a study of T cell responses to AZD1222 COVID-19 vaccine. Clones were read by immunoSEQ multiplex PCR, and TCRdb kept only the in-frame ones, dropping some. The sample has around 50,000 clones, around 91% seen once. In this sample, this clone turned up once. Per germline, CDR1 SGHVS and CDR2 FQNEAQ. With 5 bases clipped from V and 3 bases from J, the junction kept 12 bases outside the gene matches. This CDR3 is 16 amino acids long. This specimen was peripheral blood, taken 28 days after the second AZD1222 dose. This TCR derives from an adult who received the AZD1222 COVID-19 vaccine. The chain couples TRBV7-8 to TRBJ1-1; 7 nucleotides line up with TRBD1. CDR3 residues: CASSPGQSIGYTEAFF. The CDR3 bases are TGTGCCAGCAGCCCGGGACAGTCGATCGGGTACACTGAAGCTTTCTTT.